The TCR beta chain under discussion was sequenced for a study of blood T cell repertoires in COVID-19. The overall study: There were acute and convalescent COVID-19 samples, and they came from the United States, Italy and Spain. The analysed material was cDNA or gDNA that came from T cells, B-cell-depleted T cells, or PBMCs.

This clone was found once. V shed 4 bases, J shed 4 bases, and the junction held 2 bases outside the gene matches. This CDR3 region has 13 residues. Germline CDR1 reads SGHNT; CDR2 reads YYREEE (reference sequence). The authors' processing: Reference gene primer amplification yielded estimated nucleated cell counts. Profiling relied on immunoSEQ multiplex PCR, and the TCRdb table lists in-frame clones only, not all of them. That table gives V, J and clone size, and the DNA gave D and trimming. The sample holds about 200,000 clones, approximately 86% seen once. The sequence was collected from a man between 40 and 49 years old with acute or convalescent COVID-19. V gene TRBV5-4 combines with J gene TRBJ2-3, with TRBD2 identical over 8 bases. Sequenced material: peripheral blood. The CDR3 sequence is CASSRGGADTQYF. The DNA of the CDR3 is TGTGCCAGCAGCCGGGGGGGGGCAGATACGCAGTATTTT.